This is a list of T cell receptor beta chains from one sample in a study of CD8 T cells in ankylosing spondylitis. TCRdb reprocessed the 5' RACE reads with MiXCR, giving one entry per CDR3 protein. The table records a few hundred thousand distinct CDR3 sequences, about a sixth of them present only once. The source material was blood, either unsorted or a sorted T cell fraction (not recorded which). These receptors were obtained from a male donor with ankylosing spondylitis. Both conserved end residues are part of each CDR3. A D gene is named only where the DNA matches it firmly. The listing skips clone size in some rows; elsewhere it reads once, few, many or a size class.

j_gene: TRBJ2-5
abundance: -
d_gene: TRBD2
v_gene: TRBV6-1
CDR3nt: TGTGCCAGCAGCCCTTTACTAGCGGAGATCCAAGAGACCCAGTACTTC
CDR3aa: CASSPLLAEIQETQYF

j_gene: TRBJ1-3
abundance: -
d_gene: -
v_gene: TRBV6-2/TRBV6-3
CDR3nt: TGTGCCAGCAGCCGACTCGCGTCCTCTGGAAACACCATATATTTT
CDR3aa: CASSRLASSGNTIYF

j_gene: TRBJ1-1
abundance: few
d_gene: -
v_gene: TRBV9
CDR3nt: TGTGCCAGCAGCCCCCTGGTGGGGCAGGGAGTTCGGCTGAGCACTGAAGCTTTCTTT
CDR3aa: CASSPLVGQGVRLSTEAFF

j_gene: TRBJ2-1
abundance: -
d_gene: TRBD1
v_gene: TRBV7-2
CDR3nt: TGTGCCAGCAGCTTACTAATTGGACAGGGGATCTACAATGAGCAGTTCTTC
CDR3aa: CASSLLIGQGIYNEQFF

j_gene: TRBJ2-2
abundance: few
d_gene: TRBD2
v_gene: TRBV27
CDR3nt: TGTGCCAGCAGTTTCCTAGCGGGAGAGGGCCCCGGGGAGCTGTTTTTT
CDR3aa: CASSFLAGEGPGELFF

j_gene: TRBJ2-3
abundance: few
d_gene: TRBD1
v_gene: TRBV5-1
CDR3nt: TGCGCCAGCAGCTTCGGACAGGGGTATGAAGATACGCAGTATTTT
CDR3aa: CASSFGQGYEDTQYF

j_gene: TRBJ2-3
abundance: -
d_gene: TRBD1
v_gene: TRBV3-1
CDR3nt: TGTGCCAGCAGCCAAGATTATGGGACAGCCACAGATACGCAGTATTTT
CDR3aa: CASSQDYGTATDTQYF

j_gene: TRBJ2-3
abundance: -
d_gene: -
v_gene: TRBV4-1
CDR3nt: TGCGCCAGCAGCCCGGGACCAGACACAGATACGCAGTATTTT
CDR3aa: CASSPGPDTDTQYF

j_gene: TRBJ2-1
abundance: few
d_gene: -
v_gene: TRBV2
CDR3nt: TGTGCCAGTGGGTGGCCCGGGGAGCAGTTCTTC
CDR3aa: CASGWPGEQFF

j_gene: TRBJ1-1
abundance: -
d_gene: -
v_gene: TRBV30
CDR3nt: TGTGCCTGGAGTCCGCAGTGGGGGGATACTGAAGCTTTCTTT
CDR3aa: CAWSPQWGDTEAFF

j_gene: TRBJ2-1
abundance: -
d_gene: -
v_gene: TRBV9
CDR3nt: TGTGCCAGCGGTCGGGATCTCAATGAGCAGTTCTTC
CDR3aa: CASGRDLNEQFF

j_gene: TRBJ2-3
abundance: few
d_gene: -
v_gene: TRBV16
CDR3nt: TGTGCCAGCAGCCAGGTTGGAGGGGGAACAACAGATACGCAGTATTTT
CDR3aa: CASSQVGGGTTDTQYF

j_gene: TRBJ2-7
abundance: -
d_gene: -
v_gene: TRBV6-5
CDR3nt: TGTGCCAGCAGTTACTCGGCCGGGTACTCCTACGAGCAGTACTTC
CDR3aa: CASSYSAGYSYEQYF

j_gene: TRBJ2-5
abundance: -
d_gene: -
v_gene: TRBV7-9
CDR3nt: TGTGCCAGCAGCTTGGGACAATTGGACCAGTACTTC
CDR3aa: CASSLGQLDQYF

j_gene: TRBJ2-5
abundance: few
d_gene: TRBD2
v_gene: TRBV6-5
CDR3nt: TGTGCCAGCAGTTACACGGGACTAGCGGGGGAGGCCCAGTACTTC
CDR3aa: CASSYTGLAGEAQYF

j_gene: TRBJ2-3
abundance: once
d_gene: -
v_gene: TRBV5-1
CDR3nt: TGCGCCAGCAGCCCAGACCCACTCACAGATACGCAGTATTTT
CDR3aa: CASSPDPLTDTQYF

j_gene: TRBJ1-5
abundance: few
d_gene: TRBD1
v_gene: TRBV4-1
CDR3nt: TGCGCCAGCAGCCAAGGCTGGACAGGGGTCATGGAGCCCCAGCATTTT
CDR3aa: CASSQGWTGVMEPQHF

j_gene: TRBJ2-7
abundance: few
d_gene: TRBD1
v_gene: TRBV6-2/TRBV6-3
CDR3nt: TGTGCCACCCTCGGGACAGGGAGATTTGGATACGAGCAGTACTTC
CDR3aa: CATLGTGRFGYEQYF

j_gene: TRBJ2-6
abundance: -
d_gene: -
v_gene: TRBV6-4
CDR3nt: TGTGCCAGCAGTGACTCCACTCACTCTGGGGCCAACGTCCTGACTTTC
CDR3aa: CASSDSTHSGANVLTF

j_gene: TRBJ1-1
abundance: -
d_gene: TRBD1
v_gene: TRBV7-9
CDR3nt: TGTGCCAGCAGCTTAGAACAGGGGGCCAGGACTGAAGCTTTCTTT
CDR3aa: CASSLEQGARTEAFF

j_gene: TRBJ2-7
abundance: -
d_gene: -
v_gene: TRBV19
CDR3nt: TGTGCCAGTAGACTAACAGGGACCTACGAGCAGTACTTC
CDR3aa: CASRLTGTYEQYF

j_gene: TRBJ1-2
abundance: few
d_gene: -
v_gene: TRBV4-1
CDR3nt: TGCGCCAGCAGCCAAGAACCACAGGGAAGTGGCTACACCTTC
CDR3aa: CASSQEPQGSGYTF

j_gene: TRBJ2-1
abundance: -
d_gene: TRBD2
v_gene: TRBV27
CDR3nt: TGTGCCAGCAGTCCCACCCTAGCGGGAGCGGGCAATGAGCAGTTCTTC
CDR3aa: CASSPTLAGAGNEQFF

j_gene: TRBJ2-2
abundance: -
d_gene: -
v_gene: TRBV9
CDR3nt: TGTGCCAGCAGCGTATGGGGGGACACCGGGGAGCTGTTTTTT
CDR3aa: CASSVWGDTGELFF

j_gene: TRBJ2-1
abundance: -
d_gene: TRBD2
v_gene: TRBV19
CDR3nt: TGTGCCAGTCAAGCGGGAGGTAGCTCCTACAATGAGCAGTTCTTC
CDR3aa: CASQAGGSSYNEQFF

j_gene: TRBJ2-2
abundance: -
d_gene: -
v_gene: TRBV7-9
CDR3nt: TGTGCCAGCAGCTTAGGCCCCGGAGACCTCACCGGGGAGCTGTTTTTT
CDR3aa: CASSLGPGDLTGELFF

j_gene: TRBJ2-3
abundance: -
d_gene: -
v_gene: TRBV6-2/TRBV6-3
CDR3nt: TGTGCCAGCAGTTACTCCCGGGGTGCGGATACGCAGTATTTT
CDR3aa: CASSYSRGADTQYF

j_gene: TRBJ2-7
abundance: few
d_gene: -
v_gene: TRBV4-1
CDR3nt: TGCGCCAGCAGCGCGGGTTTTGCGCCCGCGTACGAGCAGTACTTC
CDR3aa: CASSAGFAPAYEQYF

j_gene: TRBJ2-7
abundance: few
d_gene: TRBD1
v_gene: TRBV29-1
CDR3nt: TGCAGCGTTGGTTATTCGGACAGGGTTTTCGAGCAGTACTTC
CDR3aa: CSVGYSDRVFEQYF

j_gene: TRBJ2-5
abundance: -
d_gene: TRBD1
v_gene: TRBV6-4
CDR3nt: TGTGCCAGCAGTGAGATCGCCGGGACAGGGGAAGAGACCCAGTACTTC
CDR3aa: CASSEIAGTGEETQYF

j_gene: TRBJ1-3
abundance: few
d_gene: -
v_gene: TRBV11-1
CDR3nt: TGTGCCAGCAGCTTAGAGCTGGGTCAGTCTACTTACGGAAACACCATATATTTT
CDR3aa: CASSLELGQSTYGNTIYF

j_gene: TRBJ2-1
abundance: few
d_gene: TRBD2
v_gene: TRBV2
CDR3nt: TGTGCCAGCAGTGGGACTAGCGGGGGGCTTCACAATGAGCAGTTCTTC
CDR3aa: CASSGTSGGLHNEQFF

j_gene: TRBJ2-3
abundance: -
d_gene: TRBD2
v_gene: TRBV30
CDR3nt: TGTGCCTGGGAACTAGCGGGGGGGCCTAGGGATACGCAGTATTTT
CDR3aa: CAWELAGGPRDTQYF

j_gene: TRBJ2-7
abundance: -
d_gene: -
v_gene: TRBV12-3/TRBV12-4
CDR3nt: TGTGCCTCCCTATCCGCGGCTGGGGAGCAGTACTTC
CDR3aa: CASLSAAGEQYF

j_gene: TRBJ2-3
abundance: -
d_gene: -
v_gene: TRBV9
CDR3nt: TGTGCCAGCAGCGTAGAGGGCGGCACAGATACGCAGTATTTT
CDR3aa: CASSVEGGTDTQYF

j_gene: TRBJ1-6
abundance: few
d_gene: -
v_gene: TRBV9
CDR3nt: TGTGCCAGCAGCCCTGGCTCTAAGGAGGACCTCCACTTT
CDR3aa: CASSPGSKEDLHF

j_gene: TRBJ2-5
abundance: -
d_gene: -
v_gene: TRBV14
CDR3nt: TGTGCCAGCAGCCAGGCGGGGATAGAGACCCAGTACTTC
CDR3aa: CASSQAGIETQYF

j_gene: TRBJ2-1
abundance: few
d_gene: TRBD2
v_gene: TRBV12-5
CDR3nt: TGTGCTAGTGGTTTTAGCGGGAGTGGGGACAATGAGCAGTTCTTC
CDR3aa: CASGFSGSGDNEQFF

j_gene: TRBJ2-2
abundance: -
d_gene: -
v_gene: TRBV28
CDR3nt: TGTGCCAGCAGTTTTGGGGAGTTGGACACCGGGGAGCTGTTTTTT
CDR3aa: CASSFGELDTGELFF

j_gene: TRBJ2-1
abundance: few
d_gene: -
v_gene: TRBV29-1
CDR3nt: TGCAGCGTTGCCTCAAATGAGCAGTTCTTC
CDR3aa: CSVASNEQFF

j_gene: TRBJ1-3
abundance: few
d_gene: -
v_gene: TRBV21-1
CDR3nt: TGTGCCAGCAGCAAAGGCAGGGAATTTAGTTCTGGAAACACCATATATTTT
CDR3aa: CASSKGREFSSGNTIYF

j_gene: TRBJ1-1
abundance: few
d_gene: -
v_gene: TRBV6-1
CDR3nt: TGTGCCAGCAGTGAAGCGAGGACAAACACTGAAGCTTTCTTT
CDR3aa: CASSEARTNTEAFF

j_gene: TRBJ2-1
abundance: few
d_gene: -
v_gene: TRBV24-1
CDR3nt: TGTGCCACCAGTGATTTTGGTAGTGAGCAGTTCTTC
CDR3aa: CATSDFGSEQFF

j_gene: TRBJ2-1
abundance: -
d_gene: TRBD2
v_gene: TRBV7-8
CDR3nt: TGTGCCAGCAGCTTAGCTGGCAGCGGGGTCGAGCAGTTCTTC
CDR3aa: CASSLAGSGVEQFF

j_gene: TRBJ2-2
abundance: many
d_gene: TRBD2
v_gene: TRBV6-5
CDR3nt: TGTGCCAGCAGTTCCCTAGCGGGAGAGGCCGGGGAGCTGTTTTTT
CDR3aa: CASSSLAGEAGELFF